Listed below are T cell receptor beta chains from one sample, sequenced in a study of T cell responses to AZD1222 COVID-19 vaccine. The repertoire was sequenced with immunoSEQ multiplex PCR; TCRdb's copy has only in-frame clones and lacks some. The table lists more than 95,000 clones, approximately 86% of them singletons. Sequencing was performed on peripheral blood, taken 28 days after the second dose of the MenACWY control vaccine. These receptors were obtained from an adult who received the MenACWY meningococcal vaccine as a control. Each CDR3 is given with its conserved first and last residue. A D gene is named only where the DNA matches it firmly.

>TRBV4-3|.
CASSQAAASGANVLTF
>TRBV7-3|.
CASSNGPDTQYF
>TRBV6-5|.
CASSYDQAFF
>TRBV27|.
CASSPSNTGELFF
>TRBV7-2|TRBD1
CASSLSGTASNQPQHF
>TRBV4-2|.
CASSPRGPNYGYTF
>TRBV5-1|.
CASSLHGGYGYTF
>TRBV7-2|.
CASSLWGGQNNSPLHF
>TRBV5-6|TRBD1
CASTVDRGGYGYTF
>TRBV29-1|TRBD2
CSVELPAGNSYEQYF
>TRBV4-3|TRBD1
CASSQPGQGINEQFF
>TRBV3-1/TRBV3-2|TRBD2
CASSLGSGGSYEQYF
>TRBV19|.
CASTQKTAMNTEAFF
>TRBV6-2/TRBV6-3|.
CASSPLGRKNQHF
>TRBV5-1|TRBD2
CASSYGLAGEETQYF
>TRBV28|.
CASSSTPWGNEQFF
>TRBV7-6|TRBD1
CASSLAGGRGYTF
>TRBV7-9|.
CASSLASSWMGNTIYF
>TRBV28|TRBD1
CASSLDRGSPYEQYF
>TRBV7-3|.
CASSFQGNSPLHF
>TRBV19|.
CASRAGTLYGYTF
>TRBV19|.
CASSGGPWPLHF
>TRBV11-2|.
CASSLERVVETQYF
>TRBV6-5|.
CASWAYRESEQYF
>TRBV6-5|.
CASSVGRNSPLHF
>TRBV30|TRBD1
CACGQGLNSPLHF
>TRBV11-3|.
CASSYNLGFGTGELFF
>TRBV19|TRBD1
CASSRGPQSNQPQHF
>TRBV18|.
CASSPQGEGREQYF
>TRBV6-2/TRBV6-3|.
CASSYSGRVDGYTF
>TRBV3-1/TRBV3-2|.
CASSPRLGREQYF
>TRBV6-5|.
CASSYGRSGNTIYF
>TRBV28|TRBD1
CASSVKRTGRSGYTF
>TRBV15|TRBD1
CATAATGLGGYTF
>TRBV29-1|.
CSVQQGGNTEAFF
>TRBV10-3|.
CAISESGVYEQYF
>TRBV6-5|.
CASRYYRAGSGTEAFF
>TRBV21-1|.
CASSPTGRVTEAFF